Listed below are T cell receptor beta chains from one sample, sequenced in a study of blood T cell repertoires in COVID-19. Assay: immunoSEQ multiplex PCR; the TCRdb copy retains only in-frame clones and omits some. The sample lists over 30,000 clones; about 87% were seen once. The specimen was peripheral blood. These receptor sequences come from a man aged 65-85 years with acute or convalescent COVID-19. Each CDR3 is given with its conserved first and last residue. Fields, in order: V gene, D gene, CDR3 protein. D genes are given only for firm matches.

TRBV15 NA CATSMTRGPGGQPQHF
TRBV6-4 NA CASSREEGTEAFF
TRBV29-1 NA CSVSSERDNRHGYTF
TRBV12-2 NA CASRHHDRPPSGNTIYF
TRBV6-5 TRBD1 CASSNAGTGNTEAFF
TRBV6-2/TRBV6-3 NA CASSAGLASSYYEQYF
TRBV19 TRBD1 CASSGTGDTEAFF
TRBV3-1/TRBV3-2 NA CASSQPREKQYF
TRBV3-1/TRBV3-2 NA CASSFDSSYEQYF
TRBV3-1/TRBV3-2 NA CASSQFRSDTQYF
TRBV3-1/TRBV3-2 TRBD2 CASSLGRDNEQFF
TRBV27 NA CASSHGQHRINSNQPQHF
TRBV21-1 NA CASSRKPGTGNTIYF
TRBV29-1 TRBD1 CSVVLDRGANEKLFF
TRBV19 NA CASSMIDSPLHF
TRBV4-3 TRBD2 CASSQELATGELFF